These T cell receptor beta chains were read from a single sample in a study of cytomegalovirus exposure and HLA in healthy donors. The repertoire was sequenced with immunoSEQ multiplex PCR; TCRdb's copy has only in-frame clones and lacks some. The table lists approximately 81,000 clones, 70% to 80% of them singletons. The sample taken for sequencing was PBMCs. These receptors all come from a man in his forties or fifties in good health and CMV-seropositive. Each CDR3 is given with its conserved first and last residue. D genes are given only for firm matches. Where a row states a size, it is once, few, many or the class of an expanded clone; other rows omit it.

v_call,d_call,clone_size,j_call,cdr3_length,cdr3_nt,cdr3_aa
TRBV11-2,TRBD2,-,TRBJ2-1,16,TGTGCCAGCAGCATCCCGGGACTAGCGGTTAACAATGAGCAGTTCTTC,CASSIPGLAVNNEQFF
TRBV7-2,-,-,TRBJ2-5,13,TGTGCCAGCAGCTTATACCCTAGAGAGACCCAGTACTTC,CASSLYPRETQYF
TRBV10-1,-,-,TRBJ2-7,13,TGCGCCAGCAGTGAGAGGGCTCGGGGGGAGCAGTACTTC,CASSERARGEQYF
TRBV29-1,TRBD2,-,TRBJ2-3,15,TGCAGCGTAGGCGGGGGGGCCTTGGGCACAGATACGCAGTATTTT,CSVGGGALGTDTQYF
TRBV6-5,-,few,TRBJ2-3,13,TGTGCCAGCAGTTACTCGGCAGGGGCTACGCAGTATTTT,CASSYSAGATQYF
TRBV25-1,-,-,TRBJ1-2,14,TGTGCCAGCACCATAGGGGGTCGTCAGAATGGCTACACCTTC,CASTIGGRQNGYTF
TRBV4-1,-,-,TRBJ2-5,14,TGCGCCAGCAGCCCAGACGATAACAGGGAGACCCAGCACTTC,CASSPDDNRETQHF
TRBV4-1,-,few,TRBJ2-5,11,TGCGCCAGCAGTGCGCTAGAGACCCAGTACTTC,CASSALETQYF
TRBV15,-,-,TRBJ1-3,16,TGTGCCACCAGCAGAGATCCAGGGGAGACTGGAAACACCATATATTTT,CATSRDPGETGNTIYF
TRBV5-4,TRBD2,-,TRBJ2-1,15,TGTGCCAGCAGCACCCTAGCGGGAGGCTACAATGAGCAGTTCTTC,CASSTLAGGYNEQFF
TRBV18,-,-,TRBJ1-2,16,TGTGCCAGCTCACCACCGAATACAGTTCTCCCGGGGGGCTACACCTTC,CASSPPNTVLPGGYTF
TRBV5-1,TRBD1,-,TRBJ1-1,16,TGCGCCAGCAGCAGTCCCGGGACAGCTATGAACACTGAAGCTTTCTTT,CASSSPGTAMNTEAFF
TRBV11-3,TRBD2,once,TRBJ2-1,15,TGTGCCAGCAGCCCCACCGTAGCGGGTAACAATGAGCAGTTCTTC,CASSPTVAGNNEQFF
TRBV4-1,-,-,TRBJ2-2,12,TGCGCCAGCAGCCGCCGGGCCGGGGAGCTGTTTTTT,CASSRRAGELFF
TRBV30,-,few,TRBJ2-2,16,TGTGCCTCGACTCCCGCGAGGTCTAGTGGGTTTCGGGAGCTGTTTTTT,CASTPARSSGFRELFF
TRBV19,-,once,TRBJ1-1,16,TGTGCCAGTATGTCAGTCGGCAGGCGCATCTCCGCTGAAGCTTTCTTT,CASMSVGRRISAEAFF
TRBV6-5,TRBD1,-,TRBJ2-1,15,TGTGCCAGCATGGTCTTGGGGCAGGGGGAAAATGAGCAGTTCTTC,CASMVLGQGENEQFF
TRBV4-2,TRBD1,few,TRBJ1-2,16,TGTGCCAGCAGCCACGTCGGACAGGGGGAGGACTATGGCTACACCTTC,CASSHVGQGEDYGYTF
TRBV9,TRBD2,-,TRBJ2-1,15,TGTGCCAGCAGCGTAGGTAGCGGGAGCTACAATGAGCAGTTCTTC,CASSVGSGSYNEQFF
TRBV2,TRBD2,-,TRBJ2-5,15,TGTGCCAGCAGGGGAGGACTAGCGGGAGCGGAGACCCAGTACTTC,CASRGGLAGAETQYF
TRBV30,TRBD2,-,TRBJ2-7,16,TGTGCCTGGAGGCCACTAGCGGGATTACCCACCTACGAGCAGTACTTC,CAWRPLAGLPTYEQYF
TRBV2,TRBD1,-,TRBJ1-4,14,TGTGCCAGCACTGGAGACAGGGGAGGTGAAAAACTGTTTTTT,CASTGDRGGEKLFF
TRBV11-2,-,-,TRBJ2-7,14,TGTGCCAGCAGCCCTCGACAAATCTCCTACGAGCAGTACTTC,CASSPRQISYEQYF
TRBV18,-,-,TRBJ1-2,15,TGTGCCAGCTCATCCTCCACAGGGCTCCCTTATGGCTACACCTTC,CASSSSTGLPYGYTF
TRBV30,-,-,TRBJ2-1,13,TGTGCCTGGAGTCTGAGCTCGTACAATGAGCAGTTCTTC,CAWSLSSYNEQFF
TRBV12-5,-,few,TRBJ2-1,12,TGTGCTAGTGGTTCCAGGGCGGATGAGCAGTTCTTC,CASGSRADEQFF
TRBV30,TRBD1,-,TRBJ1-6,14,TGTGCCTGGACAGGGGGGAACCGAAATTCACCCCTCCACTTT,CAWTGGNRNSPLHF
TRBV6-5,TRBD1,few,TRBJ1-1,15,TGTGCCAGCAGCCACAGGACAGGGAAGAACACTGAAGCTTTCTTT,CASSHRTGKNTEAFF
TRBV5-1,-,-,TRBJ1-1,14,TGCGCCAGCAGCTTGGCCACAGGGAACACTGAAGCTTTCTTT,CASSLATGNTEAFF
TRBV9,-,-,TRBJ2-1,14,TGTGCCAGCAGCGTAGGGGCGGGGTGGAGTGAGCAGTTCTTC,CASSVGAGWSEQFF
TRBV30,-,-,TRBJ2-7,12,TGTGCCTGGAGTGAGACAGGCTACGAGCAGTACTTC,CAWSETGYEQYF
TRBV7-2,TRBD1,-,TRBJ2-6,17,TGTGCCAGCAGCTTGAGACAGGGGGCGTTAGGGGCCAACGTCCTGACTTTC,CASSLRQGALGANVLTF
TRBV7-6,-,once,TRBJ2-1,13,TGTGCCAGCAGCGGTCTTAGCGCGGGCGGGCAGTTCTTC,CASSGLSAGGQFF
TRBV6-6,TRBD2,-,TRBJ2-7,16,TGTGCCAGCAGTTCCTATTCTAGCGGGAGGTCCTACGAGCAGTACTTC,CASSSYSSGRSYEQYF
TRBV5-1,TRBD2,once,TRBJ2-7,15,TGCGCCAGCAGCTTGGATCTAGCGGGAGTAGACGAGCAGTACTTC,CASSLDLAGVDEQYF
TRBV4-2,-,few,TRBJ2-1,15,TGTGCCAGCAGCCAAGAACAGTTCTCCTACAATGAGCAGTTCTTC,CASSQEQFSYNEQFF
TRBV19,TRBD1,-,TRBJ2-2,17,TGTGCCAGTACCGATACTCGGACAGGGGCCCACACCGGGGAGCTGTTTTTT,CASTDTRTGAHTGELFF
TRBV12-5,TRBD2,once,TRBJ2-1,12,TGTGCTAGTGCCTGGGGGGGCAATGAGCAGTTCTTC,CASAWGGNEQFF